These 28 T cell receptor beta chains originate from one sample sequenced in a study of blood T cell repertoires in COVID-19. Libraries were prepared by immunoSEQ multiplex PCR; TCRdb keeps only in-frame clonotypes and omits some of them. Of 35,000 to 55,000 clones listed, about 91% were seen once; the top ten hold about 4%. What was sequenced was peripheral blood. These receptors originate from a human donor in a cohort sampled during active COVID-19.

This chain connects TRBV5-1 to TRBJ1-1, with 7 bases lining up with TRBD1. CDR3 length equals 15 residues. From germline, CDR1 is SGHRS and CDR2 YFSETQ. The V segment lost 5 bases and the J segment 8 bases; nucleotides outside the gene matches: 15. The CDR3 DNA reads as TGCGCCAGCAGGGGACATGGGACAGACCTGACGGAAGCTTTCTTT. This gives the protein CASRGHGTDLTEAFF. Supplemented by reference TRBV5-1 and TRBJ1-1, the full variable domain reads KAGVTQTPRYLIKTRGQQVTLSCSPISGHRSVSWYQQTPGQGLQFLFEYFSETQRNKGNFPGRFSGRQFSNSRSEMNVSTLELGDSALYLCASRGHGTDLTEAFFGQGTRLTVV.

There are a few counts of this clone. The J gene is TRBJ2-3, the V gene TRBV7-3; 11 nucleotides agree with TRBD2. V lost 3 bases, J lost 6 bases, and 11 bases stayed unmatched. The CDR3 contains 17 residues. Germline CDR1 reads SGHTA; CDR2 reads FQGTGA. CDR3 loop: CASSFSGRAGGIDTQYF. DNA for the CDR3: TGTGCCAGCAGCTTTAGCGGGAGGGCCGGTGGTATCGATACGCAGTATTTT.

The CDR3 DNA sequence: TGTGCCAGCAGCCAATATAAACAGGATCAGCCCCAGCATTTT. It encodes CASSQYKQDQPQHF. This sequence joins TRBV2 and TRBJ1-5, with D possibly TRBD1 on 5 matching bases. V was pared by 6 bases and J by 5 bases, with 14 bases between. The CDR3 extends over 14 amino acids. The V gene's germline CDR1 is SNHLY and CDR2 FYNNEI.

The gene calls are TRBV12-3 or TRBV12-4 and TRBJ2-3; D is unclear. This CDR3 contains 13 residues. V lost 4 bases and J 1 base, leaving 6 bases between the germline ends. CDR3 coding DNA: TGTGCCAGCAGTTCAGGTGGCACAGATACGCAGTATTTT. Translating gives CASSSGGTDTQYF.

This sequence joins TRBV19 and TRBJ1-5; TRBD1 aligns across 12 bases. The CDR3 is made up of 16 amino acids. Germline V gene sequence: CDR1 LNHDA, CDR2 SQIVND (reference sequence). V was clipped by 5 bases and J by 3 bases; unmatched bases: 5. The CDR3 sequence is CASSPGDRGHNQPQHF. The CDR3 coding sequence is TGTGCCAGTAGTCCCGGGGACAGGGGGCACAATCAGCCCCAGCATTTT. Combining the CDR3 with reference TRBV19 and TRBJ1-5 gives the whole variable domain DGGITQSPKYLFRKEGQNVTLSCEQNLNHDAMYWYRQDPGQGLRLIYYSQIVNDFQKGDIAEGYSVSREKKESFPLTVTSAQKNPTAFYLCASSPGDRGHNQPQHFGDGTRLSIL.

The chain recombines TRBV7-2 with TRBJ1-6; possible D gene TRBD1, 5 bases. Germline loops: CDR1 SGHTA, CDR2 FQGNSA. The CDR3 consists of 14 residues. Trimming stripped 1 base from V and 5 bases from J, with 6 bases between. Here the CDR3 DNA reads TGTGCCAGCAGCTTAGGCAGGGATAATTCACCCCTCCACTTT. This encodes CASSLGRDNSPLHF.

The chain recombines TRBV2 with TRBJ2-7; 7 bases fit TRBD1. The germline V gene encodes CDR1 SNHLY and CDR2 FYNNEI. This CDR3 is 14 amino acids long. V lost 3 bases, J lost 2 bases, and 4 bases stayed unmatched. The chain's CDR3 is CASSEGQPPYEQYF. CDR3 nucleotides: TGTGCCAGCAGTGAGGGACAGCCTCCCTACGAGCAGTACTTC.

This rearrangement joins TRBV5-1 to TRBJ1-1; D possibly corresponds to TRBD1 (6 bases). The germline CDR1 and CDR2 sequences are SGHRS and YFSETQ. This CDR3 comprises 15 residues. V was shortened by 0 bases and J by 0 bases, with 9 bases between the two germline ends. The CDR3 region is CASSLEGEMNTEAFF. In DNA, the CDR3 is TGCGCCAGCAGCTTGGAGGGGGAAATGAACACTGAAGCTTTCTTT. The whole variable domain, remainder taken from reference TRBV5-1 and TRBJ1-1, is KAGVTQTPRYLIKTRGQQVTLSCSPISGHRSVSWYQQTPGQGLQFLFEYFSETQRNKGNFPGRFSGRQFSNSRSEMNVSTLELGDSALYLCASSLEGEMNTEAFFGQGTRLTVV.

The chain links TRBV5-1 to TRBJ1-1, with D uncertain. CDR3 size: 15 residues. Germline V lookup: CDR1 SGHRS, CDR2 YFSETQ. V lost 4 bases and J lost 0, with 13 bases in between. CDR3 residues: CASSGEATLNTEAFF. Written as DNA, the CDR3 is TGCGCCAGCAGCGGTGAGGCAACATTGAACACTGAAGCTTTCTTT.

V is TRBV6-4 and J is TRBJ2-3; 7 nucleotides match TRBD2. The germline V gene encodes CDR1 MRHNA and CDR2 SNTAGT. CDR3 size: 15 residues. V was pared by 8 bases and J by 1 base, with 9 bases of the junction left unmatched. The CDR3 loop reads CASAPGLAGTDTQYF. The CDR3, as DNA: TGTGCCAGCGCACCGGGGCTAGCGGGCACAGATACGCAGTATTTT.

This chain joins TRBV6-1 and TRBJ1-2; no reliable D call. The CDR3 runs to 15 residues. Germline lookup yields CDR1 MNHNS and CDR2 SASEGT. Trimming took off 1 base at V and 1 base at J, with 10 bases between the two ends. The CDR3 bases are TGTGCCAGCAGTGAAGGATTCGGGGTTAACTATGGCTACACCTTC. Protein sequence: CASSEGFGVNYGYTF.

The chain employs TRBV27 and TRBJ1-1; the D is unclear. The CDR3 runs 12 residues. The germline V gene encodes CDR1 MNHEY and CDR2 SMNVEV (reference sequence). With 10 bases removed from V and 5 bases from J, the gap between germline ends came to 14 bases. CDR3 nucleotides: TGTGCCACCCAGCGGGGTAATACTGAAGCTTTCTTT. It is translated as CATQRGNTEAFF.

V is TRBV6-4 and J is TRBJ1-1, with 8 bases matching TRBD1. The germline V gene has CDR1 MRHNA and CDR2 SNTAGT. The CDR3 length is 14 residues. V trimming: 6 bases; J trimming: 1 base; junction bases outside the gene matches: 4. The CDR3 protein is CASSRTGSNTEAFF. Here the CDR3 DNA reads TGTGCCAGCAGCCGGACAGGGTCGAACACTGAAGCTTTCTTT.

This rearrangement joins TRBV27 to TRBJ2-3; 9 bases are a match to TRBD1. From germline, CDR1 is MNHEY and CDR2 SMNVEV (reference sequence). This CDR3 contains 16 residues. V lost 6 bases and J lost 3; bases outside the gene matches: 10. CDR3 nucleotide sequence: TGTGCCAGCAGCCCATTACAGGGGGCAAGGACAGATACGCAGTATTTT. This sequence encodes CASSPLQGARTDTQYF.

V and J are TRBV15 and TRBJ1-5, with 9 bases aligning to TRBD1. The germline V gene encodes CDR1 LNHNV and CDR2 YYDKDF (reference sequence). CDR3 length: 16 amino acids. J gave up 4 bases and V 0 bases, and 4 bases lay outside the gene matches. In DNA form, the CDR3 reads TGTGCCACCAGCAGAGATCGGACAGGGGCAAATCAGCCCCAGCATTTT. Encoded protein: CATSRDRTGANQPQHF.

This clone has just a few counts. The rearrangement uses TRBV4-1 and TRBJ1-5; 7 bases align to TRBD1. Germline lookup yields CDR1 MGHRA and CDR2 YSYEKL. The CDR3 runs 16 residues. J gave up 0 bases and V 9 bases, and 11 bases lay outside the gene matches. For the CDR3, the DNA is TGCGCCAGTAGAAAAGGGACAGACTATAGCAATCAGCCCCAGCATTTT. Its translation: CASRKGTDYSNQPQHF.

The rearrangement joins TRBV19 to TRBJ2-7; the match to TRBD1 covers 8 bases. V shed 6 bases, J shed 1 base, and the junction held 5 bases outside the gene matches. This CDR3 region has 14 residues. The germline CDR1 and CDR2 sequences are LNHDA and SQIVND (reference sequence). The CDR3 spells CASRDRGGSYEQYF. The CDR3 bases are TGTGCCAGTAGAGACAGGGGAGGTTCCTACGAGCAGTACTTC.

The chain has TRBV9 and TRBJ1-5, with TRBD1 matching over 10 bases. The CDR3 consists of 15 residues. Germline loops: CDR1 SGDLS, CDR2 YYNGEE. J lost 7 bases, V lost 3 bases, and 7 bases had no gene match. CDR3 DNA: TGTGCCAGCAGCGAGTCGGGACAGGGGAACCAGCCCCAGCATTTT. This sequence encodes CASSESGQGNQPQHF.

The V and J genes are TRBV6-5 and TRBJ2-2; 7 bases are shared with TRBD1. Germline V gives CDR1 MNHEY, CDR2 SVGAGI. The CDR3 is 15 residues long. V gave up 6 bases and J gave up 3 bases; unmatched junction bases: 7. In DNA, the CDR3 is TGTGCCAGCAGGAGGGGACAGTTTTACACCGGGGAGCTGTTTTTT. This sequence encodes CASRRGQFYTGELFF.

The gene calls are TRBV7-9 and TRBJ2-5, with 7 bases identical to TRBD2. Germline values: CDR1 SEHNR, CDR2 FQNEAQ (reference sequence). The CDR3 has 19 residues. Trimming took 5 bases from V and 8 from J; bases not matched to a gene: 26. DNA for the CDR3: TGTGCCAGCAGCCGCCTTTACCCTAGCGGCCACGGTCAATCTTCCACCCAGTACTTC. Translating it yields CASSRLYPSGHGQSSTQYF.

The rearrangement uses TRBV7-2 and TRBJ2-5, with D maybe TRBD2 (5 bases). Trimming stripped 3 bases from V and 5 bases from J, with 16 bases between. CDR3 length: 15 amino acids. Looked up from germline, CDR1 is SGHTA and CDR2 is FQGNSA. The CDR3 protein is CASSLMGRGRETQYF. The CDR3 DNA reads as TGTGCCAGCAGCTTGATGGGTCGGGGTCGTGAGACCCAGTACTTC.

This chain connects TRBV27 to TRBJ1-2; tentative D call: TRBD1 (6 bases). Germline CDR1 and CDR2: MNHEY and SMNVEV (reference sequence). There are 14 residues in the CDR3. V lost 4 bases and J 4 bases, leaving 13 bases between the germline ends. The CDR3 region has the DNA TGTGCCAGCAGTTCCTCGACAGGACCCTATGGCTACACCTTC. Its translation: CASSSSTGPYGYTF.

The V call is TRBV24-1, the J call TRBJ1-1; 9 nucleotides align to TRBD1. Germline-derived CDR1 and CDR2 are KGHDR and SFDVKD. The CDR3 covers 15 residues. V lost 4 bases and J lost 4; bases outside the gene matches: 6. The CDR3 nucleotides are TGTGCCACCAGTGAGCCGGGACAGGGAAGCACTGAAGCTTTCTTT. The encoded protein is CATSEPGQGSTEAFF.

The chain recombines TRBV5-1 with TRBJ2-2; 11 nucleotides match TRBD1. This CDR3 has 15 residues. Germline CDR1 is SGHRS and CDR2 is YFSETQ. Losses at the gene ends were 4 bases for V and 6 bases for J; bases not matched to a gene: 5. The CDR3 here is CASSTGQGGPGELFF. The CDR3, as DNA: TGCGCCAGCAGCACGGGACAGGGGGGCCCCGGGGAGCTGTTTTTT.

V is TRBV9 and J is TRBJ1-1; possible D gene TRBD1, 5 bases. The length of the CDR3 is 15 residues. Deletions cut 0 bases from V and 0 bases from J, with 9 bases between. The germline V gene encodes CDR1 SGDLS and CDR2 YYNGEE. The chain's CDR3 is CASSVGVTVNTEAFF. The CDR3 DNA is TGTGCCAGCAGCGTAGGAGTGACAGTGAACACTGAAGCTTTCTTT.

The chain couples TRBV19 to TRBJ1-5; the D gene is possibly TRBD1 (5 bases). Trimming cost V 3 bases and J 0 bases, with 9 bases left between them. Germline CDR1 is LNHDA and CDR2 is SQIVND (reference sequence). CDR3 length equals 15 residues. The CDR3 sequence: CASSMRGSSNQPQHF. CDR3 nucleotide sequence: TGTGCCAGTAGTATGCGGGGCAGTAGCAATCAGCCCCAGCATTTT.

The rearrangement links TRBV3-1 (or the pseudogene TRBV3-2) to TRBJ1-2, with D perhaps TRBD1 (5 bases). CDR3 length equals 16 residues. Germline V CDR1 and CDR2: LGHDT, YNNKEL (reference sequence). V lost 0 bases and J 7 bases, leaving 18 bases between the germline ends. The CDR3 DNA follows: TGTGCCAGCAGCCAAGATCGTGGGGACGGGGAGGGTGGCTACACCTTC. It codes for CASSQDRGDGEGGYTF.

The rearrangement links TRBV28 to TRBJ1-5; 7 bases match TRBD1. Trimming removed 6 bases from V and 2 bases from J; junction bases left unmatched: 7. The CDR3 runs 15 residues. Germline CDR1 and CDR2: MDHEN and SYDVKM. The CDR3 sequence: CASRDRVQGNQPQHF. In DNA, the CDR3 is TGTGCCAGCAGAGACAGGGTTCAGGGCAATCAGCCCCAGCATTTT.